Below are 21 T cell receptor beta chains sequenced from a single sample in a study of PD-1 blockade in classical Hodgkin lymphoma. Repertoires were generated with immunoSEQ multiplex PCR, while TCRdb's copy carries only in-frame clones and drops some. The table lists roughly 86,000 clones, more than 80% of them singletons. The time point is: cycle 4 day 1 (C4D1), after 6 weeks of nivolumab. The patients all showed relapse after autologous stem cell transplantation, while their brentuximab vedotin exposure varied. Sequencing used peripheral blood mononuclear cells (PBMCs), obtained before the fourth cycle of nivolumab. The receptors here all came from a human donor with classical Hodgkin lymphoma.

The CDR3 here is CASSSDDFMGTEAFF. The CDR3 DNA is TGTGCCAGCAGCTCAGACGATTTCATGGGTACTGAAGCTTTCTTT. This chain joins TRBV11-2 and TRBJ1-1; D gene unclear. This CDR3 comprises 15 residues. Per germline, CDR1 SGHAT and CDR2 FQNNGV. V was cut by 4 bases and J by 5 bases, with 17 bases left in between.

The rearrangement joins TRBV5-1 to TRBJ1-4; 8 nucleotides align to TRBD1. CDR3 length equals 15 residues. V lost 3 bases, J lost 2 bases, and 3 bases stayed unmatched. Germline V gene sequence: CDR1 SGHRS, CDR2 YFSETQ. The CDR3 DNA follows: TGCGCCAGCAGCTCCCAGGGGGCGACTAATGAAAAACTGTTTTTT. It translates to CASSSQGATNEKLFF.

The rearrangement joins TRBV28 to TRBJ1-1, with no clear D. V was clipped by 3 bases and J by 5 bases, with 13 bases between them. Germline loops: CDR1 MDHEN, CDR2 SYDVKM. CDR3 length equals 14 residues. CDR3 sequence: CASSFQALRTEAFF. CDR3 in DNA: TGTGCCAGCAGTTTTCAGGCCCTCAGGACTGAAGCTTTCTTT.

The rearrangement uses TRBV5-1 and TRBJ2-1; D uncertain. Germline V gene sequence: CDR1 SGHRS, CDR2 YFSETQ. The CDR3 totals 16 residues. The ends were cut back, 0 bases at V and 0 bases at J, with 10 bases in the middle. The CDR3 here is CASSLDGPSSYNEQFF. The DNA for the CDR3 is TGCGCCAGCAGCTTGGACGGCCCGAGCTCCTACAATGAGCAGTTCTTC.

The table lists this clone with a few counts. The genes are TRBV5-4 and TRBJ2-7, with TRBD1 matching over 9 bases. This CDR3 comprises 15 residues. CDR1 is SGHNT and CDR2 is YYREEE in the germline V gene (reference sequence). V dropped 5 bases and J dropped 3; count of bases not matched to a gene: 9. The CDR3 DNA sequence: TGTGCCAGCAGTTTATTTACAGGGGGCCGCTACGAGCAGTACTTC. Encoded protein: CASSLFTGGRYEQYF.

The genes are TRBV5-1 and TRBJ1-2; D unclear. This CDR3 has 15 residues. Trimming took off 6 bases at V and 3 bases at J, with 18 bases between the two ends. Germline V lookup: CDR1 SGHRS, CDR2 YFSETQ. In DNA form, the CDR3 reads TGCGCCAGCACCCATCCCGAAGGCGGCGACTATGGCTACACCTTC. Translation gives CASTHPEGGDYGYTF.

The chain has TRBV6-6 and TRBJ1-2, with a tentative D call TRBD1 (6 bases). The V gene lost 5 bases and the J gene lost 7 bases, with 14 bases spanning the gap. Per the germline V gene, CDR1 is MNHNY and CDR2 is SVGAGI (reference sequence). The CDR3 length is 13 residues. CDR3 nucleotides: TGTGCCAGCAGTCGGGGGCAGGGACTTGGCTACACCTTC. Its protein product is CASSRGQGLGYTF.

The CDR3 loop is CASSDSFGEQFF. CDR3 nucleotide sequence: TGCGCCAGCAGTGATAGTTTTGGTGAGCAGTTCTTC. V and J are TRBV10-2 and TRBJ2-1; D unclear. V lost 3 bases, J lost 9 bases, and 9 bases lay in between. The CDR3 sequence is 12 residues long. Germline V gives CDR1 WSHSY, CDR2 SAAADI.

V and J are TRBV5-1 and TRBJ1-4; maybe TRBD1 (6 bases). Trimming took 5 bases from V and 0 from J, leaving 11 bases between them. CDR3 size: 15 residues. CDR1 is SGHRS, CDR2 YFSETQ, per germline. Here the CDR3 reads CASSAGQATNEKLFF. CDR3 nucleotide sequence: TGCGCCAGCAGTGCGGGACAAGCAACTAATGAAAAACTGTTTTTT. The variable domain in full, completed from reference TRBV5-1 and TRBJ1-4, reads KAGVTQTPRYLIKTRGQQVTLSCSPISGHRSVSWYQQTPGQGLQFLFEYFSETQRNKGNFPGRFSGRQFSNSRSEMNVSTLELGDSALYLCASSAGQATNEKLFFGSGTQLSVL.

This clone was counted once. This chain links TRBV19 with TRBJ2-1; D may be TRBD2 (5 bases). The CDR3 extends over 11 amino acids. The V gene lost 4 bases and the J gene lost 9 bases, with 7 bases spanning the gap. The V gene's germline CDR1 is LNHDA and CDR2 SQIVND (reference sequence). In nucleotides, the CDR3 is TGTGCCAGTAGTAATAGCGCTGAGCAGTTCTTC. Its translation: CASSNSAEQFF.

The rearrangement joins TRBV5-1 to TRBJ2-5, with D possibly matching TRBD2 (5 bases). This CDR3 contains 17 residues. V was clipped by 0 bases and J by 4 bases, with 19 bases between them. Per the germline V gene, CDR1 is SGHRS and CDR2 is YFSETQ. As DNA, the CDR3 is TGCGCCAGCAGCTTGGGAGGGAGTGGAATCCTAGGAGAGACCCAGTACTTC. This sequence encodes CASSLGGSGILGETQYF. Combining the CDR3 with reference TRBV5-1 and TRBJ2-5 gives the whole variable domain KAGVTQTPRYLIKTRGQQVTLSCSPISGHRSVSWYQQTPGQGLQFLFEYFSETQRNKGNFPGRFSGRQFSNSRSEMNVSTLELGDSALYLCASSLGGSGILGETQYFGPGTRLLVL.

V and J are TRBV11-2 and TRBJ2-1; 11 nucleotides align to TRBD2. The CDR3 is 18 amino acids. CDR1 SGHAT and CDR2 FQNNGV come from the germline V gene. The V and J ends lost 1 base and 0 bases, in that order; junction bases with no gene match: 5. CDR3 sequence (DNA): TGTGCCAGCAGCTTAGTAGCGGGAGGGCTTAGCTCCTACAATGAGCAGTTCTTC. It translates to CASSLVAGGLSSYNEQFF.

CDR3 coding DNA: TGCGCCAGCAGCTTTGTTTCGGACTCCTACAATGAGCAGTTCTTC. Protein sequence: CASSFVSDSYNEQFF. The chain has TRBV5-1 and TRBJ2-1; D ambiguous. Trimming left V 2 bases short and J 0 bases short, with 9 bases between. Germline lookup yields CDR1 SGHRS and CDR2 YFSETQ. The CDR3 contains 15 residues.

This rearrangement joins TRBV5-5 to TRBJ2-5; no clear D gene. V dropped 4 bases and J dropped 5 bases, with 15 bases sitting between them. CDR1 SGHKS and CDR2 YYEKEE come from the germline V gene (reference sequence). This CDR3 region has 14 residues. This chain's CDR3 is CASSLRHQVETQYF. DNA for the CDR3: TGTGCCAGCAGCCTACGACACCAGGTGGAGACCCAGTACTTC.

This clone was seen a handful of times. The rearrangement links TRBV30 to TRBJ1-3, with D uncertain. In germline, CDR1 is GTSNPN, CDR2 SVGIG (reference sequence). V was shortened by 1 base and J by 0 bases, with 10 bases between the two germline ends. The CDR3 totals 15 residues. As DNA, the CDR3 is TGTGCCTGGAGTGGCGACACTTACTCTGGAAACACCATATATTTT. Amino acids: CAWSGDTYSGNTIYF.

V and J are TRBV5-1 and TRBJ2-7; TRBD2 aligns across 7 bases. From germline, CDR1 is SGHRS and CDR2 YFSETQ. This CDR3 contains 13 residues. V lost 1 base, J lost 6 bases, and 4 bases stayed unmatched. Here the CDR3 reads CASSLWEGGEQYF. The CDR3 bases are TGCGCCAGCAGCTTGTGGGAGGGAGGCGAGCAGTACTTC.

This clone was observed once. The chain joins TRBV30 to TRBJ2-5; the match to TRBD1 covers 9 bases. The CDR3 has 15 amino acids. Germline assignment: CDR1 GTSNPN and CDR2 SVGIG (reference sequence). With 1 base clipped from V and 5 bases from J, the junction kept 8 bases outside the gene matches. The CDR3 DNA reads as TGTGCCTGGAGTGAGGGGACAGGGTTTGGGGAGACCCAGTACTTC. Translation gives CAWSEGTGFGETQYF. The entire variable domain, with the rest obtained from reference TRBV30 and TRBJ2-5, is as follows: SQTIHQWPATLVQPVGSPLSLECTVEGTSNPNLYWYRQAAGRGLQLLFYSVGIGQISSEVPQNLSASRPQDRQFILSSKKLLLSDSGFYLCAWSEGTGFGETQYFGPGTRLLVL.

This clone occurred once. The chain combines TRBV7-9 with TRBJ2-7, with D possibly TRBD2 on 6 matching bases. The germline V gene has CDR1 SEHNR and CDR2 FQNEAQ (reference sequence). Trimming pared 4 bases from V and 6 bases from J, leaving 10 bases between. The CDR3 consists of 12 residues. CDR3 in DNA: TGTGCCAGCAGCTCTACTAGCTTCGAGCAGTACTTC. Protein: CASSSTSFEQYF.

V gene TRBV2 combines with J gene TRBJ2-3; TRBD1 agrees at 7 bases. CDR3 length: 16 residues. V dropped 3 bases and J dropped 0; count of bases not matched to a gene: 6. Germline CDR1 and CDR2: SNHLY and FYNNEI. The chain's CDR3 is CASSDRTGASTDTQYF. The CDR3 bases are TGTGCCAGCAGTGACCGGACAGGAGCTAGCACAGATACGCAGTATTTT.

The chain combines TRBV7-3 with TRBJ2-1; the D is unclear. CDR3 length: 13 residues. CDR1 and CDR2 (germline): SGHTA, FQGTGA. The V end was cut by 4 bases, the J end by 2 bases, with 6 bases between. DNA for the CDR3: TGTGCCAGCAGCTCCGTTGCCTACAATGAGCAGTTCTTC. This translates into CASSSVAYNEQFF. The complete variable domain, with remaining parts taken from reference TRBV7-3 and TRBJ2-1, reads GAGVSQTPSNKVTEKGKYVELRCDPISGHTALYWYRQSLGQGPEFLIYFQGTGAADDSGLPNDRFFAVRPEGSVSTLKIQRTERGDSAVYLCASSSVAYNEQFFGPGTRLTVL.

Only one count was recorded for this clone. The genes are TRBV2 and TRBJ2-1; D perhaps matches TRBD2 (6 bases). The CDR3 consists of 15 residues. Germline V lookup: CDR1 SNHLY, CDR2 FYNNEI. The V gene lost 6 bases and the J gene lost 2 bases, with 14 bases spanning the gap. CDR3 coding DNA: TGTGCCAGCAGCCTGTTAGCGGTGACCTACAATGAGCAGTTCTTC. As protein: CASSLLAVTYNEQFF. Combining the CDR3 with reference TRBV2 and TRBJ2-1 gives the whole variable domain EPEVTQTPSHQVTQMGQEVILRCVPISNHLYFYWYRQILGQKVEFLVSFYNNEISEKSEIFDDQFSVERPDGSNFTLKIRSTKLEDSAMYFCASSLLAVTYNEQFFGPGTRLTVL.